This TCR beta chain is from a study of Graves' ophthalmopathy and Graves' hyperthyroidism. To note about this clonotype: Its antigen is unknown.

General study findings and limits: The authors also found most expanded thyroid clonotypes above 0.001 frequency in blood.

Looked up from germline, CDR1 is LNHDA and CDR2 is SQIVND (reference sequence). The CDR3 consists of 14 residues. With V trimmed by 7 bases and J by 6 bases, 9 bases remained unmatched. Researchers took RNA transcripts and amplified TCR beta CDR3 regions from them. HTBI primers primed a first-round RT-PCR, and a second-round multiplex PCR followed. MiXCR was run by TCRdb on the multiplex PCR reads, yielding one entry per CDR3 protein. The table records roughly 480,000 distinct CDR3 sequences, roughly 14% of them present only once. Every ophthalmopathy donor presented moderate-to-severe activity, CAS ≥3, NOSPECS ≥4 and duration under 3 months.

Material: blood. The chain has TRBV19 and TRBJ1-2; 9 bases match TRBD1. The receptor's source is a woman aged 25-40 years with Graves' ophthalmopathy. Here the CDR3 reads CASTSRDRENGYTF. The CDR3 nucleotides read TGTGCCAGTACGTCCCGGGACAGGGAAAATGGCTACACCTTC.